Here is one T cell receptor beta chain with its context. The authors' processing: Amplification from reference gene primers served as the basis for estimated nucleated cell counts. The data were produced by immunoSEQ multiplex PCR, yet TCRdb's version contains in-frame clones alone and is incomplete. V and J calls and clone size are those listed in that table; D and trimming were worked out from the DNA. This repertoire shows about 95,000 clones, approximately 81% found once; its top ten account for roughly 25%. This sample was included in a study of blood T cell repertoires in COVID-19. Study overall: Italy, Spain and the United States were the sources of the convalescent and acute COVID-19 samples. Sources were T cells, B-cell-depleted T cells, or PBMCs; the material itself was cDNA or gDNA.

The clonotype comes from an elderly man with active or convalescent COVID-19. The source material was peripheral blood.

CDR3 sequence reads: CASSLGQGPNEQYF. CDR3 coding DNA: TGTGCCAGCAGCTTAGGACAGGGGCCGAACGAGCAGTACTTC. The V call is TRBV7-2, the J call TRBJ2-7, with TRBD1 matching over 8 bases. The V and J ends lost 1 base and 5 bases, in that order; junction bases with no gene match: 4. The CDR3 runs 14 residues. Germline assignment: CDR1 SGHTA and CDR2 FQGNSA.